This TCR beta chain derives from a study of response to subunit inactivated influenza vaccine. TCRdb analysed the RT-PCR reads with MiXCR anew, one entry per CDR3 protein. The sample records approximately 730,000 distinct CDR3 sequences, about 15% being singletons. Worth noting for this clonotype: What it binds is unknown.

This CDR3 has 15 residues. The germline CDR1 and CDR2 sequences are KGHDR and SFDVKD. Trimming took off 2 bases at V and 3 bases at J, with 10 bases between the two ends. General study findings and limits: Authors suggested each seasonal flu vaccination may recruit only limited numbers of new T cells.

This sequence was found in a man in his fifties or sixties who received an inactivated influenza vaccine. The specimen comprised PBMCs from blood, sampled 14 to 15 days before vaccination. The chain couples TRBV24-1 to TRBJ2-1; weak D call: TRBD2 (5 bases). The CDR3 spells CATSDSRTVYNEQFF. In DNA, the CDR3 is TGTGCCACCAGTGATTCGAGGACTGTCTACAATGAGCAGTTCTTC.